This passage covers 17 T cell receptor beta chains from one sample sequenced in a study of metastatic and nonmetastatic thyroid tumors. TCRdb re-clonotyped the PCR reads via MiXCR. The sample shows roughly 70,000 clones, around 19% of them seen only once. Patients underwent thyroid surgery, and none had received any treatment before it. The sequenced material came from blood. Receptor source: a female donor with papillary thyroid cancer or a benign thyroid nodule (not recorded which). Some clones in this sample may be carry-over from other donors' samples.

This clone occurred many times. A much larger clone lies one base from this, so it may be a read error. The sample has other DNA sequences that encode this CDR3 too. The chain recombines TRBV2 with TRBJ1-1; perhaps TRBD1 as D (5 bases). V lost 6 bases, J lost 1 base, and 12 bases lay in between. This CDR3 contains 14 residues. Germline V CDR1 and CDR2: SNHLY, FYNNEI. The CDR3 DNA follows: TGTGCCAGCAGGGACCCGGGGGGGAACACTGAAGCTTTCTTT. Protein product: CASRDPGGNTEAFF.

Of note for this clone: A read error may be the cause here, since a much bigger clone is one base away. The identical CDR3 is also encoded by other nucleotide sequences in the sample. This chain uses TRBV10-3 with TRBJ2-1; the D gene is possibly TRBD1 (6 bases). The germline V gene encodes CDR1 ENHRY and CDR2 SYGVKD. The length of the CDR3 is 19 residues. The CDR3 sequence: CAISESIVGPRGSYNEQFF. CDR3 nucleotide sequence: TGTGCCATCAGTGAGTCGATCGTTGGGCCCAGGGGATCCTACAATGAGCAATTCTTC.

This chain joins TRBV6-1 and TRBJ1-2, with a weak D call TRBD1 (6 bases). The CDR3 consists of 14 residues. V lost 6 bases and J lost 8, with 19 bases in between. Germline V CDR1 and CDR2: MNHNS, SASEGT. The CDR3 DNA reads as TGTGCCAGCAGAGCAAGGGGGGGGGGGAGCGGCTACACCTTC. The encoded protein is CASRARGGGSGYTF.

This clone has more than one count but fewer than ten. One base away lies a much larger clone, so this may be a sequencing read error. In the same sample, other DNA sequences code for this CDR3. The V gene is TRBV10-3, the J gene TRBJ2-1; D is ambiguous. The V gene lost 7 bases and the J gene lost 5 bases, with 12 bases spanning the gap. The CDR3 is 13 amino acids. The germline CDR1 and CDR2 sequences are ENHRY and SYGVKD. CDR3 residues: CAIKDPTDNEQFF. As DNA, the CDR3 is TGTGCCATCAAGGACCCGACTGACAATGAGCAGTTCTTC.

The sample holds a few counts of this clone. A single base separates this from a much larger clone, so it may be a read error. The chain uses TRBV13 and TRBJ2-1; D remains unclear. The CDR3 spans 14 residues. The germline V gene encodes CDR1 PRHDT and CDR2 FYEKMQ (reference sequence). This CDR3 is CTSSPEGSYNEQFF. Written as DNA, the CDR3 is TGTACCAGCAGCCCGGAAGGGTCCTACAATGAGCAGTTCTTC. Drawing the rest from reference TRBV13 and TRBJ2-1, the complete variable domain is AAGVIQSPRHLIKEKRETATLKCYPIPRHDTVYWYQQGPGQDPQFLISFYEKMQSDKGSIPDRFSAQQFSDYHSELNMSSLELGDSALYFCTSSPEGSYNEQFFGPGTRLTVL.

This clone has a count of ten or more. J is TRBJ2-7 and V is TRBV28; D might be TRBD2 (6 bases). CDR3 length: 12 amino acids. CDR1 is MDHEN, CDR2 SYDVKM, per germline. Trimming removed 5 bases from V and 3 bases from J, with 8 bases in between. The CDR3 DNA reads TGTGCCAGCAGTAAGACTAGCTACGAGCAGTACTTC. This codes for CASSKTSYEQYF.

In this sample, this clone turned up many times. J is TRBJ2-3 and V is TRBV19; D may be TRBD2 (6 bases). The CDR3 is 15 amino acids. Germline CDR1 and CDR2: LNHDA and SQIVND (reference sequence). V lost 5 bases, J lost 3 bases, and 15 bases lay in between. The CDR3: CASSRLRDWTDTQYF. CDR3 DNA sequence: TGTGCCAGTAGTCGGTTGCGGGATTGGACAGATACGCAGTATTTT.

A word on this clone: An end of the junction does not agree with germline; a read error may underlie this. DNA for the CDR3: TGTGCCAGCACCTCGGGCGGTCCCCGGCATTTT. Amino acid sequence: CASTSGGPRHF. The V gene is TRBV12-3 or TRBV12-4, the J gene TRBJ1-5; D call uncertain. The CDR3 is made up of 11 amino acids.

This clone was found many times. The chain is built from TRBV10-3 and TRBJ2-7; 7 nucleotides align to TRBD1. Germline trimming cut 0 bases from V and 3 bases from J; bases unmatched to any gene: 5. The CDR3 has 15 residues. In germline, CDR1 is ENHRY, CDR2 SYGVKD. The CDR3: CAISESTGYGYEQYF. In DNA, the CDR3 is TGTGCCATCAGTGAGTCGACAGGGTATGGCTACGAGCAGTACTTC.

This clone has a handful of counts. A much larger clonotype is one base distant, so this may be a read error. This chain connects TRBV19 to TRBJ1-2, with D hard to call. The germline V gene encodes CDR1 LNHDA and CDR2 SQIVND (reference sequence). Between the trimmed V and J ends, which lost 7 bases and 1 base, there was a span of 13 bases. The length of the CDR3 is 14 residues. The CDR3 sequence: CASNIGRLNYGYTF. The CDR3 nucleotides read TGTGCCAGTAATATTGGGCGGCTTAACTATGGCTACACCTTC.

In this sample, this clone turned up many times. The gene calls are TRBV24-1 and TRBJ2-7; possible D gene TRBD2, 6 bases. The V gene lost 5 bases and the J gene lost 0 bases, with 16 bases spanning the gap. The CDR3 totals 16 residues. The germline CDR1 and CDR2 sequences are KGHDR and SFDVKD. CDR3: CATSGPGAGGSYEQYF. The CDR3 region has the DNA TGTGCCACCAGTGGCCCGGGAGCCGGGGGCTCCTACGAGCAGTACTTC.

This clone was found a few times. V usage is TRBV2 and J usage is TRBJ2-7, with 7 bases identical to TRBD1. The CDR3 consists of 13 residues. Germline CDR1 reads SNHLY; CDR2 reads FYNNEI. V lost 5 bases to trimming and J lost 4 bases; unmatched junction nucleotides: 5. CDR3 sequence (DNA): TGTGCCAGCAGTCCGGACAGGTCTTACGAGCAGTACTTC. It is translated as CASSPDRSYEQYF. The whole variable domain, remainder taken from reference TRBV2 and TRBJ2-7, is EPEVTQTPSHQVTQMGQEVILRCVPISNHLYFYWYRQILGQKVEFLVSFYNNEISEKSEIFDDQFSVERPDGSNFTLKIRSTKLEDSAMYFCASSPDRSYEQYFGPGTRLTVT.

Ten or more counts support this clone. As DNA, the CDR3 is TGCGCCAGCAGCTTGCAAGGAGGGTACGAGCAGTACTTC. It yields the protein CASSLQGGYEQYF. V and J are TRBV5-1 and TRBJ2-7, with a possible D match to TRBD2 (6 bases). This CDR3 spans 13 amino acids. Deletions cut 1 base from V and 4 bases from J, with 9 bases between. Germline V lookup: CDR1 SGHRS, CDR2 YFSETQ.

This clone showed up just a few times. The gene calls are TRBV6-5 and TRBJ1-1, with a weak D call TRBD1 (5 bases). CDR1 and CDR2 (germline): MNHEY, SVGAGI. CDR3 size: 18 residues. The V end was cut by 6 bases, the J end by 1 base, with 24 bases between. The CDR3 loop reads CASSKHPGQLKRNTEAFF. The CDR3 DNA sequence: TGTGCCAGCAGCAAACACCCAGGGCAGTTAAAGAGGAACACTGAAGCTTTCTTT.

This clone has at least ten counts. The chain carries TRBV19 and TRBJ1-5; tentatively, D is TRBD1 (6 bases). Germline assignment: CDR1 LNHDA and CDR2 SQIVND (reference sequence). This CDR3 is 14 amino acids long. Trimming shortened V by 5 bases and J by 7 bases, and 15 bases separated the two germline ends. The CDR3 nucleotides read TGTGCCAGTAGTTTGACAGGTGGGGGACAGCCCCAGCATTTT. Amino acids: CASSLTGGGQPQHF.

The gene calls are TRBV5-1 and TRBJ2-2; a weak D match, TRBD2 (5 bases). The CDR3 is made up of 15 amino acids. CDR1 and CDR2 (germline): SGHRS, YFSETQ. Trimming shortened V by 4 bases and J by 3 bases, and 13 bases separated the two germline ends. Here the CDR3 reads CASSPLVPYTGELFF. In DNA, the CDR3 is TGCGCCAGCAGCCCACTAGTCCCGTACACCGGGGAGCTGTTTTTT.

This clone was observed at least ten times. The V and J genes are TRBV6-1 and TRBJ1-1; perhaps TRBD1 as D (5 bases). Germline V lookup: CDR1 MNHNS, CDR2 SASEGT. The germline V and J ends were trimmed by 7 bases and 0 bases, with 18 bases remaining between them. The CDR3 consists of 16 residues. In DNA, the CDR3 is TGTGCCAGCACGTCCCGACCTGAGGGGCTGAACACTGAAGCTTTCTTT. Translated, it gives CASTSRPEGLNTEAFF.